These 6 T cell receptor beta chains were all obtained from the same sample, sequenced in a study of low-dose radiotherapy and immunotherapy resistance in tumors. Indicated time point: before trial treatment. Alpha and beta chains were covered, as first-strand cDNA relied on TRAV- and TRBV-specific primers. The PCR that amplified TCRs ran for 20 cycles, relying on a constant-region primer and a V-primer adapter. TCRdb reanalysed the reads using MiXCR and keeps one entry per CDR3 protein. Among about 39,000 distinct CDR3 sequences, roughly 30% were seen once, and the ten largest hold less than 4%. The sample was PBMCs, taken before treatment. The receptor source for this set is a male donor with gallbladder cancer.

This clonotype appeared a few times. The V gene is TRBV7-9, the J gene TRBJ1-1; the D is unclear. The CDR3 extends over 11 amino acids. Germline CDR1 SEHNR, CDR2 FQNEAQ (reference sequence). The V and J ends lost 5 bases and 10 bases respectively, with 11 bases between them. This CDR3 reads CASSHGPAAFF. The CDR3 region has the DNA TGTGCCAGCAGCCACGGACCGGCAGCTTTCTTT.

In DNA form, the CDR3 reads TGTGCCAGCAGTTTATCGGGGGGGTCCTACGAGCAGTACTTC. This translates into CASSLSGGSYEQYF. The chain joins TRBV6-2 or TRBV6-3 to TRBJ2-7; 8 nucleotides agree with TRBD2. CDR3 length: 14 amino acids. Germline loops: CDR1 MNHEY, CDR2 SVGEGT. V shed 4 bases and J 1 base; nucleotides not matched to a gene: 3.

The chain combines TRBV4-2 with TRBJ1-1, with D uncertain. Germline V gene sequence: CDR1 LGHNA, CDR2 YNFKEQ. V was shortened by 0 bases and J by 4 bases, with 12 bases between the two germline ends. This CDR3 spans 15 amino acids. The CDR3 loop reads CASSQDAFYPTEAFF. As DNA, the CDR3 is TGTGCCAGCAGCCAAGACGCGTTCTACCCCACTGAAGCTTTCTTT.

In its sample, this clonotype was seen a few times. This chain connects TRBV4-1 to TRBJ2-5; tentatively, D is TRBD1 (5 bases). The CDR3 runs 15 residues. The V gene lost 2 bases and the J gene lost 0 bases, with 10 bases spanning the gap. Germline CDR1 is MGHRA and CDR2 is YSYEKL. CDR3 in DNA: TGCGCCAGCAGCCAACGGCAGGGCCACCAAGAGACCCAGTACTTC. Translated: CASSQRQGHQETQYF.

Concerning this clonotype itself: A read error likely explains this, since a far larger clone differs by one base. The V gene is TRBV5-3, the J gene TRBJ2-2; D not certain. TRBV5-3 falls under the ORF class, with uncertain function. The CDR3 spans 13 residues. V was pared by 9 bases and J by 7 bases, with 16 bases between. The CDR3 DNA follows: TGTGCCAACAGCTTCCTTGGCCTCGGGGAGCTGTTTTTT. Encoded protein: CANSFLGLGELFF.

The table lists this clonotype with many counts. The gene calls are TRBV7-9 and TRBJ1-3, with a tentative D call TRBD1 (6 bases). This CDR3 has 15 amino acids. Trimming took off 5 bases at V and 0 bases at J, with 11 bases between the two ends. Germline assignment: CDR1 SEHNR and CDR2 FQNEAQ (reference sequence). The CDR3 nucleotides read TGTGCCAGCAGCCTAGGACAGTTCTCTGGAAACACCATATATTTT. Its translation is CASSLGQFSGNTIYF.